This T cell receptor beta chain was sequenced in a study of cytomegalovirus exposure and HLA in healthy donors (dated by TCRdb to about 2017). With regard to the full study: According to an earlier analysis of 550 to 750 of the donors, about 179 million T cells yielded 100 million or so unique TCR beta sequences and less than 300 Gb of sequence data. About 300 gigabases of sequencing data and 80 million or so unique TCR sequences were included in an early release covering about 700 HLA-typed donors. The genetic ancestry cluster associated with self-reported Caucasian donors included about 81% of the 398 genotyped donors. The study aimed to test whether signatures of past pathogen exposure could be identified by cataloging public T cell receptors. The T cell repertoires of 670 or so subjects were profiled by immunosequencing and related to cytomegalovirus serostatus. Besides the first cohort of about 730 subjects, a separate validation cohort made up of 120 or so different subjects was used. To predict cytomegalovirus infection status, the study combined high-throughput TCR immunosequencing, statistical association of individual TCRs with disease status, and machine learning. A later analysis re-examined previously published TCR beta repertoires from about 700 donors and added high-resolution HLA genotyping to investigate patterns of TCR occurrence. In the later analysis, no new phenotypic data were used to find candidate immune exposures; instead, reliance was placed on TCR beta sequences and their occurrence across donors. An earlier analysis of several hundred of the donors applied high-throughput TCR beta sequencing to assess whether each TCR beta V gene segment acted as functional or pseudogenic. Alongside the repertoire data, information on donor age, sex, ethnicity and CMV serostatus was compiled. Genome-wide SNP genotypes for about 65% of the 666 donors were used in a later genetic analysis, which treated that subset as a discovery cohort. Every repertoire in the discovery cohort had been generated on one and the same sequencing platform. HLA typing included class I and class II loci at four-digit resolution. Typing coverage differed by locus: A, B, C, DRB1 and DQB1 were typed in roughly 620-630 donors, DQA1 in roughly 500, DPA1 in nearly 610, and DPB1 in 472. Roughly five DR-DQ haplotypes were treated as single units for association and clustering because of strong linkage in the cohort. Among 350 to 400 genotyped donors of the cohort, an average of approximately 240,000 unique TCR beta nucleotide sequences were sequenced per donor, roughly 18% of them non-productive. The full study reports these points: This cohort had only TCR beta chains sequenced, and the lack of alpha or paired-chain data limited which features could be detected. A later analysis found that TCR association rates varied across HLA loci, with DRB1 alleles showing the most associated TCRs and HLA-C alleles the fewest. A cluster of highly shared sequence variants was judged likely to be a technical artifact of the sequencing pipeline. Because HLA typing was unavailable for some donors at each locus, only the typed subset was used in association tests. A total of about 180 TCR beta chains were listed by the study as associated with cytomegalovirus. Some IMGT-functional V segments, including TRBV6-2 and TRBV6-3, could not be distinguished by the 87-base-pair reads and were therefore excluded. Correlated functional status among segregating V segments might reflect linkage disequilibrium, but an unknown experimental factor could not be ruled out. The classifier was reported to diagnose cytomegalovirus status with high specificity and sensitivity in both the original cohort and the validation cohort. An association between a missense DCLRE1C variant and V-gene and J-gene trimming of TCR beta chains was found in a later genetic analysis and replicated in an independent cohort. Presence/absence analyses assumed roughly uniform sequencing depth across donors, an assumption that may not hold. Some 15 rarely observed V segments, including chromosome 9 orphons, were excluded from the earlier analysis of about 600 of the donors because counts were too low. Most TCR sequences were observed very rarely across donors, whereas some public TCRs were present in many individuals. A later analysis found that most CMV-associated TCR beta chains appeared HLA-restricted, with HLA associations seemingly driven largely by CMV exposure. Specific HLA alleles were associated with 18,000 or so TCR beta sequences at a false discovery rate of 0.05 in a later analysis. A further reported finding was that TCR beta sequences accurately predicted the HLA-A and HLA-B alleles for most subjects in the first cohort. According to a later genetic analysis, donors in an Asian-associated ancestry cluster had fewer N-insertions in productive TCRs than the roughly 660-donor mean. When HLA alleles, especially DR and DQ, strongly co-occurred, TCR associations were difficult to assign to individual alleles. Immune exposure information for the cohort was limited to CMV serostatus. Compared with equally common non-associated chains, HLA-associated TCR beta chains in a later analysis were more clonally expanded and had lower generation probabilities. The authors suggested that the approach could potentially be generalized to other disease states and immunological phenotypes. In vitro tests confirmed that a few of the cytomegalovirus-associated TCR beta chains recognize cytomegalovirus antigens. In an earlier analysis of fewer than 750 of the donors, most TCR beta V segments were observed in productive rearrangements about 87% or about 30% of the time, broadly matching IMGT annotations. Several of the top co-occurrence clusters appeared to be linked to parvovirus B19, influenza, CMV and Epstein-Barr virus, according to a later analysis.

In total, roughly 710 healthy bone marrow donors made up the cohort. All cohort members were sampled while nominally healthy, although unrecorded immune exposures were likely present. The donor was CMV seropositive and was included in the group of 250 to 300 seropositive cohort members. A peripheral blood sample was provided by each donor, and peripheral blood mononuclear cells were used for TCR beta sequencing. Genomic DNA extraction from the blood cell samples was performed with the Qiagen DNeasy Blood Extraction Kit. Turning to this clone: Its antigen is unknown. Qualities for individual bases were not recorded, and no much larger clone is one base off.

The receptor library was made with the immunoSEQ multiplex PCR assay. The multiplex PCR relied on a mix of 60 forward primers for TCR Vbeta segments and 13 reverse primers for TCR Jbeta segments. The CDR3 region of rearranged TCR beta genes was amplified from genomic DNA with a multiplex PCR assay. Amplified TCR beta libraries were sequenced as 87-base-pair reads on the Illumina HiSeq System. In the paper's pipeline: A later analysis tallied 70 million to 100 million unique TCR beta chains across the 700 or so repertoires, and around 12 million of those chains were shared by two or more donors. Raw reads were error-corrected and collapsed into unique sequences by a nearest-neighbor algorithm in which closely related sequences were merged to remove PCR and sequencing errors. V, D and J gene segments were assigned by aligning CDR3 sequences to IMGT reference sequences. For a sequence to be retained, a match of at least six nucleotides to both a V gene segment and a J gene segment was required. A rearrangement counted as productive if the CDR3 had no stop codons and remained in frame with V and J, and every other rearrangement counted as non-productive. Following IMGT convention, CDR3 was defined as the stretch from the second conserved V-encoded cysteine to the conserved J-encoded phenylalanine. The earlier analysis of about 610 of the donors excluded sequences that lacked an unambiguous match to a single V gene segment. In an earlier analysis of 587 of the donors, V segments were called functional above 56.7% productive rearrangements and were called segregating when the between-donor standard deviation exceeded 5%. A statistical classification framework was developed to diagnose cytomegalovirus status using the catalog of TCR beta chain sequences. In a later analysis, TCR nucleotide sequences were compared against IMGT/GENE-DB human TR gene sequences so that V and J genes could be assigned. In a later analysis, CDR3 sequences and most-parsimonious VDJ recombination scenarios were assigned using the TCRdist pipeline. In a later analysis, each TCR beta chain was defined by its CDR3 amino acid sequence together with its V-gene family, and reads without a unique V-gene family were excluded. As a way to deal with suspected cross-contamination and a sequencing artifact, a later analysis dropped roughly 620 nucleotide sequences that were highly shared and had low generation probability. A later analysis calculated a clonal expansion index for each public chain from normalized within-repertoire ranks of inferred template counts. In a later analysis, generation probabilities were computed using a VDJ recombination model fitted to out-of-frame rearrangements, and the results were checked against IGoR. In a later analysis, hypergeometric tests were used to score TCR-TCR, TCR-HLA and TCR-CMV co-occurrence, with a repertoire-size bias correction applied to TCR pairs. False discovery rates were estimated in a later analysis by permuting HLA or CMV assignments 20 times. In a later analysis, co-occurring TCRs were grouped using DBSCAN, and TCRdist sequence similarity was added for clustering within HLA-allele-positive subsets. Co-occurrence clustering excluded repertoires with fewer than 30,000 or more than 120,000 public chains, plus five with anomalous nucleotide sharing. The immuneACCESS repertoire file appears here via TCRdb, limited to in-frame rearrangements. These files lack a portion of the clones; in checked studies, under half of the deficit traces to unresolved V genes, and the cause of the others is not known. D and trimming come from the DNA, and the V and J calls and clone size come from that table. The sample table holds over 150,000 clones, of which around 79% were seen once. The ten largest make up around 7% of the sample.

Reading from cysteine to phenylalanine, the CDR3 counts 13 amino acids. The DNA shown is the 39-base CDR3, in frame from base 1. Unmatched junction bases come to 3, with V trimmed by 6 bases and J by 4 bases. For CDR1 and CDR2, the germline V gene (reference sequence) lists WNHNN and SYGVQD. This sequence uses TRBV10-1 and TRBJ2-3, with 8 middle bases fitting TRBD1. Sample: PBMCs. This receptor was taken from a male donor in good health and CMV-seropositive. The CDR3 loop reads CASSPGGSDTQYF. In nucleotide form, the sequence is TGCGCCAGCAGCCCAGGGGGCTCAGATACGCAGTATTTT.